This T cell receptor (beta chain) came from a study of Graves' ophthalmopathy and Graves' hyperthyroidism. This clonotype showed up many times. Germline lookup yields CDR1 MNHEY and CDR2 SMNVEV (reference sequence). This CDR3 is built from 16 residues. The trim removed 6 bases at V and 4 bases at J, leaving 13 bases unmatched. RNA transcripts served as template for amplifying TCR beta CDR3 sequences. HTBI primers served in a first-round RT-PCR, which a second-round multiplex PCR followed. TCRdb passed the multiplex PCR reads through MiXCR, listing each CDR3 protein once. The sample comprises 35,000 to 50,000 distinct CDR3 sequences, about 50% of which are singletons, and approximately 27% rests with the top ten. Excluded were patients with other autoimmune diseases, uncontrolled infections, pregnancy or lactation. Patients were diagnosed from clinical symptoms, serum thyroxine, TRAb, thyroid ultrasound and orbital computed tomography. The PBMC fraction was derived from roughly 10 ml of fresh peripheral blood.

The sequence came from an adult woman with stable Graves' hyperthyroidism. Sequencing was carried out using peripheral blood. The chain is built from TRBV27 and TRBJ2-7, with 9 bases matching TRBD1. CDR3 in DNA: TGTGCCAGCAGCCGTCCGATCCACAGGGGGCTTTACGAGCAGTACTTC. Its protein product is CASSRPIHRGLYEQYF.